These T cell receptor beta chains were read from a single sample in a study of control samples from healthy donors and cancer patients. Method: immunoSEQ multiplex PCR; TCRdb's copy keeps in-frame clones and lacks some. The data contain about 160,000 clones, roughly 95% of them singletons. The specimen sequenced was blood. The receptors come from a woman in her twenties or thirties in good health. CDR3s include the opening cysteine and the closing phenylalanine or tryptophan. Size is stated for part of the rows, as once, few or many counts, or as a class when the clone is expanded.

clone_size	v_call	cdr3_aa
-	TRBV6-5	CASSWGGTEAFF
-	TRBV14	CASSTRGGLSYNEQFF
-	TRBV9	CASSVGLAGVQETQYF
-	TRBV19	CASSIVRQGNEQFF
-	TRBV28	CASSYSPDEKLFF
-	TRBV27	CASSLGRSYEQYF
-	TRBV7-8	CASSLGLAGPPQYF
-	TRBV19	CASSPNARISYEQYF
-	TRBV6-1	CASSASGQLMNTEAFF
-	TRBV3-1/TRBV3-2	CASSQKGSNQPQHF
-	TRBV19	CASSRDRAASNQPQHF
-	TRBV21-1	CASSSQGVLGGYTF
few	TRBV5-4	CASSLGPEDEQFF
-	TRBV5-1	CASGLGGRGTDTQYF
once	TRBV4-2	CASSHETGTVNEKLFF
-	TRBV2	CASSEPFASGYTF
-	TRBV6-1	CASSETGAYGYTF
once	TRBV29-1	CSVERRGMNTEAFF
-	TRBV3-1/TRBV3-2	CASSPRTEKASGNTIYF
-	TRBV29-1	CSVHRAFGDTQYF
-	TRBV30	CAQGAAYTGELFF
once	TRBV29-1	CSFGGGSGNTIYF
-	TRBV2	CASKSGIEQYF
-	TRBV19	CASSTSAGGRMNSPLHF
-	TRBV18	CASSPSKGDIQYF
-	TRBV2	CASSAGDRDTQYF
-	TRBV29-1	CSVPRRAGNTEAFF
-	TRBV18	CASSPGGSNSPLHF
-	TRBV4-1	CASSPSQGNNEQFF
-	TRBV2	CASSDQGIYGYTF